Listed below are T cell receptor beta chains from one sample, sequenced in a study of CD8+CD57+ T cells in acquired aplastic anemia. MiXCR, applied by TCRdb to the reads, yields one record per CDR3 protein. The table records about 40,000 distinct CDR3 sequences, roughly two thirds of them present only once. Sequencing used sorted CD4+, CD8+, or CD8+CD57+ T cells (not recorded which) from PBMCs. The receptors here all came from a human donor with aplastic anemia. Each CDR3 is given with its conserved first and last residue. The order of the fields is D gene, V gene, clone size, J gene, CDR3 protein, CDR3 DNA. The D gene is left open where the match is weak. The size field is filled for only some rows; it gives once, few, many or a size class.

>TRBD1|TRBV6-1|NA|TRBJ2-7
CASSEARAGGCKQYF
TGTGCCAGCAGTGAAGCGAGGGCAGGGGGCTGCAAGCAGTACTTC
>NA|TRBV2|NA|TRBJ1-1
CASTTQGGTEAFF
TGTGCCAGCACAACTCAAGGGGGGACTGAAGCTTTCTTT
>TRBD1|TRBV20-1|NA|TRBJ1-1
CSAHPVTGTEAFF
TGCAGTGCGCACCCGGTGACAGGGACTGAAGCTTTCTTT
>NA|TRBV15|NA|TRBJ1-5
CATSRDPGNQPQHF
TGTGCCACCAGCAGAGATCCCGGTAATCAGCCCCAGCATTTT
>NA|TRBV7-8|NA|TRBJ2-1
CASSLTGNEQFF
TGTGCCAGCAGCTTAACGGGTAATGAGCAGTTCTTC
>TRBD2|TRBV7-9|many|TRBJ2-7
CASSGGLAGIPYEQYF
TGTGCCAGCAGCGGGGGACTAGCGGGGATTCCCTACGAGCAGTACTTC
>TRBD2|TRBV2|NA|TRBJ2-7
CASSGQGLAGAEQYF
TGTGCCAGCAGTGGCCAGGGACTAGCGGGGGCCGAGCAGTACTTC
>NA|TRBV4-1|few|TRBJ2-2
CASSQGVSGGEGGELFF
TGCGCCAGCAGCCAAGGAGTTTCTGGCGGAGAGGGCGGGGAGCTGTTTTTT
>NA|TRBV29-1|NA|TRBJ2-3
CSVQETSTDTQYF
TGCAGCGTACAGGAAACTAGCACAGATACGCAGTATTTT
>NA|TRBV9|NA|TRBJ2-3
CASSVGPSTDTQYF
TGTGCCAGCAGCGTAGGGCCGTCCACAGATACGCAGTATTTT
>NA|TRBV7-8|NA|TRBJ2-7
CASSRAANYEQYF
TGTGCCAGCTCCCGTGCGGCCAACTACGAGCAGTACTTC
>TRBD1|TRBV19|NA|TRBJ2-5
CASSIRTGRETQYF
TGTGCCAGTAGTATCCGGACAGGCAGGGAGACCCAGTACTTC
>TRBD2|TRBV10-3|NA|TRBJ2-1
CAISEGLAGGFNEQFF
TGTGCCATCAGTGAGGGACTAGCGGGGGGGTTCAATGAGCAGTTCTTC
>TRBD1|TRBV15|NA|TRBJ2-5
CATSRTGELETQYF
TGTGCCACCAGCAGAACAGGGGAGTTAGAGACCCAGTACTTC
>TRBD2|TRBV19|few|TRBJ2-7
CASGPGRDEQYF
TGTGCCAGTGGTCCAGGGAGGGACGAGCAGTACTTC
>NA|TRBV2|NA|TRBJ1-5
CASRYSGPQHF
TGTGCCAGCAGATATTCGGGGCCCCAGCATTTT
>TRBD2|TRBV2|NA|TRBJ2-1
CASSRGTSKGNEQFF
TGTGCCAGCAGCCGTGGGACTAGCAAGGGCAATGAGCAGTTCTTC
>NA|TRBV2|NA|TRBJ2-5
CASSEIGGGRETQYF
TGTGCCAGCAGTGAGATAGGGGGGGGCCGGGAGACCCAGTACTTC
>TRBD1|TRBV9|many|TRBJ2-3
CASRGTGETQYF
TGTGCCAGCAGAGGGACAGGGGAGACGCAGTATTTT
>NA|TRBV2|NA|TRBJ2-1
CASSGSADNNEQFF
TGTGCCAGTAGTGGATCGGCCGACAACAATGAGCAGTTCTTC
>NA|TRBV10-3|NA|TRBJ2-2
CAISEPYHRSPGELFF
TGTGCCATCAGTGAGCCATACCACAGGAGTCCAGGGGAGCTGTTTTTT
>TRBD1|TRBV25-1|NA|TRBJ1-1
CASSGDRTGGTEAFF
TGTGCCAGCAGTGGGGACAGGACGGGTGGTACTGAAGCTTTCTTT
>TRBD2|TRBV20-1|many|TRBJ2-7
CSARELAGTYEQYF
TGCAGTGCTAGAGAACTAGCGGGGACCTACGAGCAGTACTTC
>NA|TRBV15|NA|TRBJ2-1
CATSRDGGNNEQFF
TGTGCCACCAGCAGAGATGGGGGGAACAATGAGCAGTTCTTC